Listed below are T cell receptor beta chains from one sample, sequenced in a study of long-term antiretroviral therapy in people with HIV. Sequencing used immunoSEQ multiplex PCR; TCRdb keeps in-frame clones, though not all of them. The sample lists about 50,000 clones, about 81% occurring once. The sequences come from unsorted PBMCs, collected 0.8 years after starting antiretroviral therapy. These receptors originate from a woman between 18 and 30 years old with HIV. CDR3s include the opening cysteine and the closing phenylalanine or tryptophan.

CDR3 length,J gene,V gene,CDR3 protein
15,TRBJ1-1,TRBV5-4,CASSLAGGRNTEAFF
16,TRBJ2-7,TRBV7-9,CASSAPGQGARFEQYF
17,TRBJ2-1,TRBV7-2,CASSVPTSGGSYNEQFF
16,TRBJ2-7,TRBV11-1,CASSLFTADHSYEQYF
16,TRBJ2-5,TRBV5-1,CASSTNSGTVLGEQYF
17,TRBJ1-2,TRBV10-3,CAISETPSGPFNYGYTF
13,TRBJ2-7,TRBV28,CASSSTTPYEQYF
12,TRBJ2-3,TRBV27,CASRDFTDTQYF
11,TRBJ1-2,TRBV9,CASSAPEGYTF
16,TRBJ2-5,TRBV19,CASSTDRDRDQETQYF
13,TRBJ2-3,TRBV6-5,CASRTSGTDTQYF
14,TRBJ2-1,TRBV11-2,CASSTRDRSNEQFF
18,TRBJ2-2,TRBV5-6,CASSLGASGVSNTGELFF
14,TRBJ1-2,TRBV7-9,CASSLAKTNYGYTF
17,TRBJ1-5,TRBV19,CASSIDQGGLSNQPQHF
13,TRBJ1-5,TRBV6-6,CASSYTNNQPQHF
14,TRBJ1-1,TRBV2,CASSEEQGSRETFF
13,TRBJ1-2,TRBV5-4,CASTDKGAGGYTF
17,TRBJ2-7,TRBV28,CASSLWTGTLESYEQYF
14,TRBJ2-2,TRBV9,CASSVVKGPGELFF
14,TRBJ1-2,TRBV6-5,CASSPGTGIYGYTF
16,TRBJ2-3,TRBV28,CASSESGTRSTDTQYF
16,TRBJ2-1,TRBV27,CASSFNTGRWYNEQFF
14,TRBJ1-1,TRBV7-9,CASSLQGTNTEAFF
14,TRBJ1-2,TRBV25-1,CASRGTGKFMGYTF
17,TRBJ2-2,TRBV4-3,CASSPGTSGLVTGELFF
15,TRBJ2-7,TRBV5-6,CASSSALGNINEQYF
13,TRBJ1-1,TRBV5-8,CASSFLGREEAFF
13,TRBJ1-6,TRBV6-5,CASSRQGNSPLHF
14,TRBJ1-5,TRBV4-3,CASSQGTGNQPQHF
15,TRBJ1-2,TRBV7-8,CASSPLLKANYGYTF
14,TRBJ2-7,TRBV6-1,CASTEQGLRYEQYF
13,TRBJ2-6,TRBV27,CASTYSGANVLTF
16,TRBJ1-6,TRBV5-6,CASIKIGQGQNSPLHF
16,TRBJ2-1,TRBV6-6,CASSRMTSGGYNEQFF
11,TRBJ2-1,TRBV7-9,CASSFVAEQFF
13,TRBJ2-1,TRBV11-1,CASTQQGAEEQFF
15,TRBJ2-1,TRBV4-2,CASSRSGSSYNEQFF
17,TRBJ2-1,TRBV10-1,CASTLPPSGRSYNEQFF
14,TRBJ1-5,TRBV13,CASSLGQGEQPQHF